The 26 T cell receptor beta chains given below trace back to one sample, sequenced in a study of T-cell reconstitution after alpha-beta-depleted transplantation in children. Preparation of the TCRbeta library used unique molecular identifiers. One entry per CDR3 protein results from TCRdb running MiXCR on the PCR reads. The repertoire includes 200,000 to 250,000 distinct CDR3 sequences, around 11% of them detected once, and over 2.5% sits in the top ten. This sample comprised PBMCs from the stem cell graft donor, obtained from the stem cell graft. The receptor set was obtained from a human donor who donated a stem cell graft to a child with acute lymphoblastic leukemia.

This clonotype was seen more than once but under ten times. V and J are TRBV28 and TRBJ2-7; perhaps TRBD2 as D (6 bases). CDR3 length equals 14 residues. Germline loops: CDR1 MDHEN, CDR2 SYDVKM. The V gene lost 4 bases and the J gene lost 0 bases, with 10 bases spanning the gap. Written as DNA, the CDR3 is TGTGCCAGCAGTTCGAGGACTAACTCCTACGAGCAGTACTTC. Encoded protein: CASSSRTNSYEQYF.

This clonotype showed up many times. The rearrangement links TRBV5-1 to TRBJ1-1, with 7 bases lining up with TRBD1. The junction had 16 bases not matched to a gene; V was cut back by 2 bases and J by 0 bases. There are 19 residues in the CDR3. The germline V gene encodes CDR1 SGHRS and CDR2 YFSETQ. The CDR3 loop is CASSFGARGQGPMNTEAFF. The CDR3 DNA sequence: TGCGCCAGCAGCTTCGGGGCTAGGGGGCAGGGGCCTATGAACACTGAAGCTTTCTTT. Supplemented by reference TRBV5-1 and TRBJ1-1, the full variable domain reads KAGVTQTPRYLIKTRGQQVTLSCSPISGHRSVSWYQQTPGQGLQFLFEYFSETQRNKGNFPGRFSGRQFSNSRSEMNVSTLELGDSALYLCASSFGARGQGPMNTEAFFGQGTRLTVV.

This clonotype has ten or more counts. CDR3 bases: TGCGCCAGCAGCCCCGGGACTAGCGGGAGTGCGCAGTATTTT. Encoded protein: CASSPGTSGSAQYF. The rearrangement joins TRBV5-1 to TRBJ2-3; TRBD2 agrees at 14 bases. This CDR3 is 14 amino acids long. Germline V gene data show CDR1 as SGHRS and CDR2 as YFSETQ. The V segment lost 4 bases and the J segment 10 bases; nucleotides outside the gene matches: 5.

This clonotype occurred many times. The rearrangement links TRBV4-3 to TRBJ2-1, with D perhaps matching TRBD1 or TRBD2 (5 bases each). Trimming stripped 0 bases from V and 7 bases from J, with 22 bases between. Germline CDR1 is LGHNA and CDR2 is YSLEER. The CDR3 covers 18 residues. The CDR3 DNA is TGCGCCAGCAGCCAAGAACCCAGGGACCGACAAAGGCGGAATGAGCAGTTCTTC. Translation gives CASSQEPRDRQRRNEQFF.

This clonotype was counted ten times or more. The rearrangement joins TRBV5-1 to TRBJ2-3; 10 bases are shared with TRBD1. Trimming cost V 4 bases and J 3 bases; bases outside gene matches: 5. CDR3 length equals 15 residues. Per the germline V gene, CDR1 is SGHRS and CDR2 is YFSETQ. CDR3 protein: CASSPSDRGTDTQYF. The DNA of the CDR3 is TGCGCCAGCAGCCCGTCGGACAGGGGGACAGATACGCAGTATTTT.

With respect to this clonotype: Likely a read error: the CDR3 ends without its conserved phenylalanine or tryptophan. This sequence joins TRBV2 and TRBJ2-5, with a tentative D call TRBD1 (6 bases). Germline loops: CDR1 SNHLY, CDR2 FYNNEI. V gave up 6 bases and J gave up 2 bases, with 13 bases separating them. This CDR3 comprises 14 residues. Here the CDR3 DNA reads TGTGCCAGCAGACGTTCAGGGGCACAAGAGACCCAGTACTAC. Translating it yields CASRRSGAQETQYY.

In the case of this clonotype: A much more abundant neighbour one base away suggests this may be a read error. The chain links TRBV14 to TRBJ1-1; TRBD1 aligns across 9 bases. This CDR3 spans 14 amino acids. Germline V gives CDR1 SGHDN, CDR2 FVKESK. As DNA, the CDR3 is TGTGCCAGCAGCCAAACAGGGGGCCCCACTGACGCTTTCTTT. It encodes CASSQTGGPTDAFF.

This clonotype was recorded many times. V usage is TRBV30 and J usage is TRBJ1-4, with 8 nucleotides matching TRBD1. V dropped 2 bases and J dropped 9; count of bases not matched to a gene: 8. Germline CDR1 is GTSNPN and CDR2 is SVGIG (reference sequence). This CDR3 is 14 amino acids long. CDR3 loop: CAWSPRQGHQKLFF. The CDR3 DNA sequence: TGTGCCTGGAGTCCCCGACAGGGGCACCAAAAACTGTTTTTT.

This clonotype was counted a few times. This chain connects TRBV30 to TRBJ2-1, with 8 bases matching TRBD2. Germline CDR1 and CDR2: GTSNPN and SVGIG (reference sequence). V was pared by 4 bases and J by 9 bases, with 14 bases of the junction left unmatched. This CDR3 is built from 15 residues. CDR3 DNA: TGTGCCTGGAAAAAGTCTAGCGGGCGCCGGCCTGAGCAGTTCTTC. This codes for CAWKKSSGRRPEQFF.

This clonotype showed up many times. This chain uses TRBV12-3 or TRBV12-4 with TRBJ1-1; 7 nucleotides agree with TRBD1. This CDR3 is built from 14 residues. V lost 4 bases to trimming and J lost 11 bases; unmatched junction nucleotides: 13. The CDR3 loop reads CASSSGPGQREAFF. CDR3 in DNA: TGTGCCAGCAGTTCGGGGCCGGGACAGAGAGAGGCTTTCTTT.

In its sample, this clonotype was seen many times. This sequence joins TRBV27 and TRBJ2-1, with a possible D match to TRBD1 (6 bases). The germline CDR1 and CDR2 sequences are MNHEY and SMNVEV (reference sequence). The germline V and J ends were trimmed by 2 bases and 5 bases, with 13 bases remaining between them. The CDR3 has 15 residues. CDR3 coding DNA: TGTGCCAGCAGTTTAGTGGGACATCGTAACAATGAGCAGTTCTTC. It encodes CASSLVGHRNNEQFF.

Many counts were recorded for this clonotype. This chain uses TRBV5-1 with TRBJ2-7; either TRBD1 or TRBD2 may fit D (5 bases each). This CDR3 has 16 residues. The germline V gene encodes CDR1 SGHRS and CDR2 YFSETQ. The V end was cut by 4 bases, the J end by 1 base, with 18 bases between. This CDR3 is CASSRPTGTDSYEQYF. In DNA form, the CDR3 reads TGCGCCAGCAGCCGACCAACCGGGACGGATTCCTACGAGCAGTACTTC.

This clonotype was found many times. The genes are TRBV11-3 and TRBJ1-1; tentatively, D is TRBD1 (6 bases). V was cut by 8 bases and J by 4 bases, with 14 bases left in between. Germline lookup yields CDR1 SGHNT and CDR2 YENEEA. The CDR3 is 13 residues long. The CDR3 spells CASAPDSRTEAFF. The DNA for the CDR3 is TGTGCCAGCGCCCCGGACAGCCGCACTGAAGCTTTCTTT.

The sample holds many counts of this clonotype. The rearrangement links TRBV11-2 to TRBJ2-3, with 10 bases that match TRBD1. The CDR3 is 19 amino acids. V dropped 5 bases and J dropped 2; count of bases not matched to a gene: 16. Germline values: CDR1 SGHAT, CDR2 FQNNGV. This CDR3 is CASSEAGQGSSRNTDTQYF. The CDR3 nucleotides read TGTGCCAGCAGCGAGGCGGGACAGGGGTCCTCCCGTAACACAGATACGCAGTATTTT.

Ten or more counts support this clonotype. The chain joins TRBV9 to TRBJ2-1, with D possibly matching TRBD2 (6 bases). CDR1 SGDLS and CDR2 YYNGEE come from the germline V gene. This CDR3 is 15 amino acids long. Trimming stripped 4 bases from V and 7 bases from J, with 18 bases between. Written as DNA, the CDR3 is TGTGCCAGCAGCAGATTCGGGGCAGGGAGGAATGAGCAGTTCTTC. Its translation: CASSRFGAGRNEQFF.

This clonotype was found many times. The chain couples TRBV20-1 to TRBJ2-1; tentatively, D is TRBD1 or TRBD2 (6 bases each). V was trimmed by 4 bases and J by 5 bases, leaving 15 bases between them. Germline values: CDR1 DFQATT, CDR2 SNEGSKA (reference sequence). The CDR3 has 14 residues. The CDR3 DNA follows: TGCAGTGCTAAACCTTTCCGGGGGCACAATGAGCAGTTCTTC. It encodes CSAKPFRGHNEQFF.

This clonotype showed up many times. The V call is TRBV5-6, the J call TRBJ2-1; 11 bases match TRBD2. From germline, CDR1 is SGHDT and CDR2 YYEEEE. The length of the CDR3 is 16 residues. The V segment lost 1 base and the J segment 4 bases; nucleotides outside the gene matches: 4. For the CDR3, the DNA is TGTGCCAGCAGCTTGTCGACTAGCGGGGAGTACAATGAGCAGTTCTTC. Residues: CASSLSTSGEYNEQFF.

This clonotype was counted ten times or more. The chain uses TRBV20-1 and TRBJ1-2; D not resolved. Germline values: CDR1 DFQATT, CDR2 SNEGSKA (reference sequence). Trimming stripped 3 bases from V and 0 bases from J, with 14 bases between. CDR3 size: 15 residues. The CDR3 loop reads CSASSVQLANYGYTF. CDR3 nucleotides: TGCAGTGCTAGTTCCGTGCAGTTAGCTAACTATGGCTACACCTTC.

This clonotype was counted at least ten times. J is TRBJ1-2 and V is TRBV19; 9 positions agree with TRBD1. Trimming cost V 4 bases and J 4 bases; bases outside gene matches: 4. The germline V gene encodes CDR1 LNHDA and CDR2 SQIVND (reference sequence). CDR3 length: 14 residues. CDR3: CASSNPGQGYGYTF. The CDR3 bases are TGTGCCAGTAGTAATCCGGGACAGGGCTATGGCTACACCTTC.

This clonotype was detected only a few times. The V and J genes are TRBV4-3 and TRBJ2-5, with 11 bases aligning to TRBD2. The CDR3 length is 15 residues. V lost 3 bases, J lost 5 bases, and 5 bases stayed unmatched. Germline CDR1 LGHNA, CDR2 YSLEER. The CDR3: CASSHIAGGQETQYF. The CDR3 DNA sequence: TGCGCCAGCAGCCACATAGCGGGGGGGCAGGAGACCCAGTACTTC.

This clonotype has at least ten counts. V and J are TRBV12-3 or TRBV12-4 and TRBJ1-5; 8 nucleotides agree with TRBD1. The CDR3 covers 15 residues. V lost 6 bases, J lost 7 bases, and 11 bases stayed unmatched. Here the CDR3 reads CASREVGQGRQPQHF. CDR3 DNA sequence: TGTGCCAGCAGGGAAGTCGGACAGGGAAGACAGCCCCAGCATTTT.

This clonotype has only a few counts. In DNA, the CDR3 is TGTGCCAGCAGCGTAGATGACAGCAGCTCCTACGAGCAGTACTTC. This encodes CASSVDDSSSYEQYF. V and J are TRBV9 and TRBJ2-7; D is possibly TRBD1 (5 bases). The V and J ends lost 0 bases and 0 bases respectively, with 10 bases between them. This CDR3 contains 15 residues. The V gene's germline CDR1 is SGDLS and CDR2 YYNGEE.

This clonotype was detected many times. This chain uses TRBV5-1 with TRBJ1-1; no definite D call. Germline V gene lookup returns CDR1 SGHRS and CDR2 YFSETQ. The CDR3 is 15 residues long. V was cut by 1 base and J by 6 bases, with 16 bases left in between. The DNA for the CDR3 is TGCGCCAGCAGCTTGAGGGCCGACGGGCGATCTGAAGCTTTCTTT. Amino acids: CASSLRADGRSEAFF.

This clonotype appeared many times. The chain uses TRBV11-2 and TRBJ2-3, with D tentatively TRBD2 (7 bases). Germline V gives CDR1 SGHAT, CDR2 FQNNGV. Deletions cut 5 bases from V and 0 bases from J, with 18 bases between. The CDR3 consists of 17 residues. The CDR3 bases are TGTGCCAGCAGCCCTGGGGGGGCTGGATCTAGCACAGATACGCAGTATTTT. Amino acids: CASSPGGAGSSTDTQYF.

The CDR3 protein is CASSGGLAGVNEQFF. The CDR3 DNA reads TGTGCCAGCAGCGGGGGACTAGCGGGAGTAAATGAGCAGTTCTTC. J is TRBJ2-1 and V is TRBV5-4, with 14 bases aligning to TRBD2. The CDR3 has 15 residues. V lost 4 bases and J lost 7; bases outside the gene matches: 4. Germline V gives CDR1 SGHNT, CDR2 YYREEE (reference sequence). Together with reference TRBV5-4 and TRBJ2-1, the CDR3 gives the full variable domain: ETGVTQSPTHLIKTRGQQVTLRCSSQSGHNTVSWYQQALGQGPQFIFQYYREEENGRGNFPPRFSGLQFPNYSSELNVNALELDDSALYLCASSGGLAGVNEQFFGPGTRLTVL.

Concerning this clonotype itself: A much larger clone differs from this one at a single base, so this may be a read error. The CDR3 here is CVSSQASEAFF. The CDR3 region has the DNA TGTGTCAGCAGCCAGGCCTCTGAAGCTTTCTTT. The chain combines TRBV3-1 with TRBJ1-1; D call uncertain. The CDR3 totals 11 residues. CDR1 is LGHDT and CDR2 is YNNKEL in the germline V gene (reference sequence).